This T cell receptor beta chain derives from a study of T cell responses to AZD1222 COVID-19 vaccine. Study results and caveats: Two AZD1222 doses significantly raised spike-specific TCR breadth and depth over controls. Spike-spanning, vaccine-associated CD4 TCRs were dominant at 160-218 and 743-854. Reports indicate that nearly half of spike-specific TCRs are directed at unmutated variant regions. Without day 14 samples, only post-peak T cell repertoires were studied.

Note on this clone: The target antigen is unknown.

TCRdb's table, derived via immunoSEQ multiplex PCR, lists solely in-frame clones and lacks some. The sample comprises approximately 50,000 clones, approximately 83% of which are singletons, and approximately 7% rests with the top ten. V lost 8 bases to trimming and J lost 8 bases, with 13 bases between them. Germline values: CDR1 ENHRY, CDR2 SYGVKD. The CDR3 extends over 12 amino acids. This chain joins TRBV10-3 and TRBJ2-1, with D uncertain. The specimen was peripheral blood, collected 28 days after the second AZD1222 dose. The TCR originated in an adult who received the AZD1222 COVID-19 vaccine. CDR3 coding DNA: TGTGCCATCTCTCCGTTAGGCGATGAGCAGTTCTTC. It codes for CAISPLGDEQFF.